This TCR beta chain was recorded in a study of cytomegalovirus exposure and HLA in healthy donors. The PCR ran on 60 Vbeta and 13 Jbeta primers. Assay used: immunoSEQ multiplex PCR; TCRdb lists only in-frame clones, some missing. The sample has 120,000 to 150,000 clones, about three quarters seen once. V lost 0 bases and J 7 bases, leaving 15 bases between the germline ends. The CDR3 is 15 amino acids. Germline loops: CDR1 SGHVS, CDR2 FNYEAQ. Study-wide findings and caveats: In a later analysis, CMV-associated beta chains were mostly HLA-associated, it appeared. Later analysis identified a missense DCLRE1C variant that was linked to TCR beta V- and J-gene trimming.

About this clone itself: The antigen remains undetermined.

V gene TRBV7-6 combines with J gene TRBJ1-2; D unresolved. This clonotype was obtained from a man aged 40-49 years in good health and CMV-seropositive. The sequencing sample was made of PBMCs. The CDR3 spells CASSLALTGPGGYTF. The CDR3 DNA follows: TGTGCCAGCAGCTTAGCGCTAACGGGTCCGGGTGGCTACACCTTC.